The 23 T cell receptor beta chains below were found in one sample sequenced in a study of cytomegalovirus exposure and HLA in healthy donors. The PCR employed 60 Vbeta primers together with 13 Jbeta primers. TCRdb's table, derived via immunoSEQ multiplex PCR, lists solely in-frame clones and lacks some. In all, the sample yields tens of thousands of clones. Sequencing input: PBMCs. All receptors come from a human donor in good health.

The genes are TRBV14 and TRBJ1-2; D gene unclear. Germline V gene data show CDR1 as SGHDN and CDR2 as FVKESK. The CDR3 has 12 amino acids. With 4 bases removed from V and 5 bases from J, the gap between germline ends came to 8 bases. The DNA of the CDR3 is TGTGCCAGCAGCCCGATTAGATATGGCTACACCTTC. Translation: CASSPIRYGYTF.

Its frequency marks this clone as medium-sized (0.01 to 0.1%). The chain couples TRBV6-5 to TRBJ1-2, with 7 bases lining up with TRBD1. The CDR3 is 14 residues long. With 6 bases clipped from V and 3 bases from J, the junction kept 7 bases outside the gene matches. The V gene's germline CDR1 is MNHEY and CDR2 SVGAGI. This CDR3 reads CASRSRDSYYGYTF. CDR3 bases: TGTGCCAGCAGAAGCCGGGACAGCTACTATGGCTACACCTTC.

The chain carries TRBV7-2 and TRBJ1-2; 8 bases fit TRBD1. This CDR3 is 17 amino acids long. Germline V lookup: CDR1 SGHTA, CDR2 FQGNSA. The V gene end was trimmed by 0 bases and the J gene end by 0 bases; junction bases not matched to a gene: 6. CDR3 protein: CASSLARQGTANYGYTF. CDR3 nucleotide sequence: TGTGCCAGCAGCTTAGCTAGACAGGGGACGGCTAACTATGGCTACACCTTC. Looking up the rest from reference TRBV7-2 and TRBJ1-2 gives the full variable domain: GAGVSQSPSNKVTEKGKDVELRCDPISGHTALYWYRQSLGQGLEFLIYFQGNSAPDKSGLPSDRFSAERTGGSVSTLTIQRTQQEDSAVYLCASSLARQGTANYGYTFGSGTRLTVV.

The chain is built from TRBV9 and TRBJ2-3; 7 positions agree with TRBD2. Germline CDR1 and CDR2: SGDLS and YYNGEE. The length of the CDR3 is 12 residues. V shed 4 bases, J shed 9 bases, and the junction held 5 bases outside the gene matches. The CDR3 reads CASSLGLETQYF. The CDR3, as DNA: TGTGCCAGCAGCCTTGGACTAGAAACGCAGTATTTT.

V usage is TRBV4-1 and J usage is TRBJ2-1; 14 positions agree with TRBD2. The V gene end was trimmed by 4 bases and the J gene end by 5 bases; junction bases not matched to a gene: 7. Looked up from germline, CDR1 is MGHRA and CDR2 is YSYEKL. The CDR3 sequence is 17 residues long. CDR3 residues: CASSLTSGGGSDNEQFF. The CDR3 DNA reads as TGCGCCAGCAGCCTGACTAGCGGGGGGGGGTCCGACAATGAGCAGTTCTTC.

The V call is TRBV29-1, the J call TRBJ2-5; D is perhaps TRBD2 (7 bases). This CDR3 spans 14 amino acids. The germline CDR1 and CDR2 sequences are SQVTM and ANQGSEA. V lost 5 bases and J 1 base, leaving 14 bases between the germline ends. DNA of the CDR3: TGCAGCGTTAAAGGGGGGGGAGGCCAAGAGACCCAGTACTTC. Its protein product is CSVKGGGGQETQYF.

The V and J genes are TRBV6-1 and TRBJ1-5, with 8 bases aligning to TRBD1. The CDR3 is made up of 14 amino acids. Germline loops: CDR1 MNHNS, CDR2 SASEGT. V dropped 6 bases and J dropped 6; count of bases not matched to a gene: 7. This CDR3 is CASSADRGGQPQHF. In nucleotides, the CDR3 is TGTGCCAGCAGCGCTGACAGGGGAGGTCAGCCCCAGCATTTT.

V and J are TRBV28 and TRBJ1-2, with D uncertain. V was shortened by 1 base and J by 0 bases, with 15 bases between the two germline ends. The CDR3 is 17 residues long. Germline CDR1 MDHEN, CDR2 SYDVKM. Here the CDR3 DNA reads TGTGCCAGCAGTTTATCCGGCCACATAGCCACTAACTATGGCTACACCTTC. It specifies CASSLSGHIATNYGYTF.

The chain uses TRBV7-9 and TRBJ2-4; 9 positions agree with TRBD1. The CDR3 consists of 17 residues. Germline V gene lookup returns CDR1 SEHNR and CDR2 FQNEAQ (reference sequence). J gave up 1 base and V 4 bases, and 8 bases lay outside the gene matches. CDR3 residues: CASSSPDRGGAKNIQYF. CDR3 DNA: TGTGCCAGCAGCTCCCCCGACAGGGGGGGGGCCAAAAACATTCAGTACTTC.

The gene calls are TRBV6-5 and TRBJ2-1; 7 nucleotides line up with TRBD1. This CDR3 comprises 13 residues. Germline V lookup: CDR1 MNHEY, CDR2 SVGAGI. With V trimmed by 2 bases and J by 8 bases, 3 bases remained unmatched. This chain's CDR3 is CASSYRQGYEQFF. The DNA for the CDR3 is TGTGCCAGCAGTTACAGACAGGGCTATGAGCAGTTCTTC.

The chain couples TRBV6-5 to TRBJ1-2; unclear D gene. V was clipped by 2 bases and J by 3 bases, with 10 bases between them. This CDR3 is built from 14 residues. Germline CDR1 reads MNHEY; CDR2 reads SVGAGI. The CDR3 is CASSYEGPDYGYTF. As DNA, the CDR3 is TGTGCCAGCAGTTACGAGGGCCCGGACTATGGCTACACCTTC.

On this clone: Compared with germline, one end of the junction differs, possibly owing to a read error. The chain links TRBV29-1 to TRBJ2-5, with TRBD1 matching 9 bases. The CDR3 has 13 residues. Germline V gene data show CDR1 as SQVTM and CDR2 as ANQGSEA. CDR3 in DNA: TGCAGCGTGGGGACAGGGAAACAAGAGAACCAGTACTTC. It translates to CSVGTGKQENQYF. Together with reference TRBV29-1 and TRBJ2-5, the CDR3 gives the full variable domain: SAVISQKPSRDICQRGTSLTIQCQVDSQVTMMFWYRQQPGQSLTLIATANQGSEATYESGFVIDKFPISRPNLTFSTLTVSNMSPEDSSIYLCSVGTGKQENQYFGPGTRLLVL.

The rearrangement joins TRBV28 to TRBJ2-3, with D tentatively TRBD1 (5 bases). The CDR3 is 14 amino acids. CDR1 is MDHEN, CDR2 SYDVKM, per germline. V lost 8 bases, J lost 2 bases, and 14 bases lay in between. The CDR3 bases are TGTGCCAGCCGTTGGGGCCCCGACACAGATACGCAGTATTTT. Protein: CASRWGPDTDTQYF.

This chain uses TRBV6-1 with TRBJ1-1, with TRBD1 identical over 10 bases. Germline V gene sequence: CDR1 MNHNS, CDR2 SASEGT. CDR3 length: 14 amino acids. The trim removed 6 bases at V and 4 bases at J, leaving 5 bases unmatched. The CDR3 sequence: CASRRTGGTTEAFF. For the CDR3, the DNA is TGTGCCAGCAGGCGGACAGGGGGGACCACTGAAGCTTTCTTT.

This sequence joins TRBV2 and TRBJ1-1; D uncertain. V lost 7 bases, J lost 2 bases, and 11 bases lay in between. Germline assignment: CDR1 SNHLY and CDR2 FYNNEI. The CDR3 is 13 residues long. This CDR3 is CASKREGNTEAFF. CDR3 nucleotides: TGTGCCAGCAAGCGGGAGGGTAACACTGAAGCTTTCTTT.

The rearrangement joins TRBV2 to TRBJ1-4; maybe TRBD1 (5 bases). The V end lost 10 bases, the J end lost 7 bases, and 19 bases lay between the germline ends. The germline V gene encodes CDR1 SNHLY and CDR2 FYNNEI. The CDR3 sequence is 14 residues long. The CDR3 DNA sequence: TGTGCCACCACGCCAGGGCAGGTCGGTGAAAAACTGTTTTTT. Amino acid sequence: CATTPGQVGEKLFF.

J is TRBJ2-1 and V is TRBV11-2; possibly TRBD2 for D (6 bases). This CDR3 comprises 15 residues. Looked up from germline, CDR1 is SGHAT and CDR2 is FQNNGV. Trimming shortened V by 2 bases and J by 4 bases, and 12 bases separated the two germline ends. The CDR3 region is CASSLTSSPYNEQFF. CDR3 bases: TGTGCCAGCAGCTTAACTAGCTCCCCTTACAATGAGCAGTTCTTC. Full variable domain (outside the CDR3, taken from reference TRBV11-2 and TRBJ2-1): EAGVAQSPRYKIIEKRQSVAFWCNPISGHATLYWYQQILGQGPKLLIQFQNNGVVDDSQLPKDRFSAERLKGVDSTLKIQPAKLEDSAVYLCASSLTSSPYNEQFFGPGTRLTVL.

V and J are TRBV11-1 and TRBJ1-1, with D uncertain. The CDR3 contains 13 residues. Trimming shortened V by 6 bases and J by 1 base, and 9 bases separated the two germline ends. Germline CDR1 SGHAT, CDR2 FQDESV (reference sequence). The CDR3 DNA reads as TGTGCCAGCAGTTTAACAGAGAACACTGAAGCTTTCTTT. This codes for CASSLTENTEAFF.

The chain joins TRBV18 to TRBJ2-1, with TRBD2 identical over 9 bases. The V segment lost 8 bases and the J segment 0 bases; nucleotides outside the gene matches: 14. In germline, CDR1 is KGHSH, CDR2 LQKENI. CDR3 length equals 18 residues. In nucleotides, the CDR3 is TGTGCCAGCAAAGGGGGTAGCGGGGGCCTTAGCTCCTACAATGAGCAGTTCTTC. It codes for CASKGGSGGLSSYNEQFF.

V usage is TRBV6-6 and J usage is TRBJ2-5; D ambiguous. The better agreement between TRBJ2-7 and the DNA end casts doubt on the J call. The CDR3 contains 12 residues. CDR1 and CDR2 (germline): MNHNY, SVGAGI (reference sequence). The CDR3 bases are TGTGCCAGCAGTTACACAGCCCTCGAGCAGTACTTC. Residues: CASSYTALEQYF.

Concerning this clone itself: The junction does not match germline at one end; this may be a read error. Additional DNA sequences in this sample encode the identical CDR3. CDR3 residues: CASSEQGIGSPLHF. In nucleotides, the CDR3 is TGTGCCAGCAGTGAACAGGGGATAGGGTCACCCCTACACTTT. J is TRBJ1-6 and V is TRBV25-1; perhaps TRBD1 as D (6 bases). Germline CDR1 reads MGHDK; CDR2 reads SYGVNS. This CDR3 contains 14 residues.

This chain joins TRBV7-9 and TRBJ1-1; 7 bases match TRBD1. Looked up from germline, CDR1 is SEHNR and CDR2 is FQNEAQ (reference sequence). The V segment lost 4 bases and the J segment 0 bases; nucleotides outside the gene matches: 14. This CDR3 has 18 amino acids. The CDR3, as DNA: TGTGCCAGCAGCTCATCTTTAATCGGGACAGCCATGAACACTGAAGCTTTCTTT. This codes for CASSSSLIGTAMNTEAFF. The variable domain in full, with the rest retrieved from reference TRBV7-9 and TRBJ1-1, is DTGVSQNPRHKITKRGQNVTFRCDPISEHNRLYWYRQTLGQGPEFLTYFQNEAQLEKSRLLSDRFSAERPKGSFSTLEIQRTEQGDSAMYLCASSSSLIGTAMNTEAFFGQGTRLTVV.

This chain joins TRBV19 and TRBJ2-2, with D perhaps TRBD1 (5 bases). Germline loops: CDR1 LNHDA, CDR2 SQIVND (reference sequence). V lost 2 bases and J lost 5, with 6 bases in between. This CDR3 contains 13 residues. CDR3 sequence reads: CASSIRGTGELFF. CDR3 nucleotides: TGTGCCAGTAGTATAAGGGGAACCGGGGAGCTGTTTTTT. Full variable domain (remainder filled in from reference TRBV19 and TRBJ2-2): DGGITQSPKYLFRKEGQNVTLSCEQNLNHDAMYWYRQDPGQGLRLIYYSQIVNDFQKGDIAEGYSVSREKKESFPLTVTSAQKNPTAFYLCASSIRGTGELFFGEGSRLTVL.